The present T cell receptor (beta chain) was sequenced within a study of patients and donors after allogeneic stem cell transplantation. V lost 6 bases, J lost 1 base, and 15 bases lay in between. CDR3 length equals 14 residues. The germline V gene has CDR1 SQVTM and CDR2 ANQGSEA. Using its own MiXCR run on the RT-PCR reads, TCRdb lists one record per CDR3 protein. Seen here are about a million distinct CDR3 sequences, about a sixth observed once, and the top ten hold 5% to 6.5%. This clonotype has just a few counts. This TCR derives from a human donor who was either an allogeneic HSCT recipient or a stem cell or donor lymphocyte infusion donor (not recorded which). It is not recorded whose cells these are; they may come from a transplant donor. Source material: blood, either unsorted or a sorted T cell fraction (not recorded which). V and J are TRBV29-1 and TRBJ1-1; no clear D gene. The CDR3 protein is CSVCNRLGNTEAFF. As DNA, the CDR3 is TGCAGCGTGTGCAACAGACTAGGGAACACTGAAGCTTTCTTT.